The 23 T cell receptor beta chains below were found in one sample sequenced in a study of shared clonotypes between healthy human individuals. Method: immunoSEQ multiplex PCR; TCRdb's copy keeps in-frame clones and lacks some. The profile shows 450,000 to 500,000 clones, around 80% of them singletons. Sequenced: PBMCs. Every receptor here comes from a woman in her thirties or forties in good health. Some clones in this sample may be carry-over from other donors' samples.

In this sample, this clone turned up a few times. It may be a read error: a sequence one base away is much more abundant. V gene TRBV30 combines with J gene TRBJ2-1, with D tentatively TRBD1 or TRBD2 (5 bases each). The CDR3 is 12 amino acids. From germline, CDR1 is GTSNPN and CDR2 SVGIG (reference sequence). In DNA form, the CDR3 reads TGTGCCCGGAGTGTATGGGGGAGTGAGCAGTTCTTC. Its translation is CARSVWGSEQFF.

The chain has TRBV25-1 and TRBJ2-5, with D perhaps given as TRBD1 or TRBD2 (5 bases each). V lost 1 base and J 11 bases, leaving 20 bases between the germline ends. The CDR3 covers 15 residues. Germline-derived CDR1 and CDR2 are MGHDK and SYGVNS. For the CDR3, the DNA is TGTGCCAGCAGTGAATCAGGGACCTACCCGAGAGGGCAGTACTTC. This sequence encodes CASSESGTYPRGQYF.

The sample holds one count of this clone. The V call is TRBV15, the J call TRBJ1-5; D is ambiguous. V was trimmed by 0 bases and J by 1 base, leaving 10 bases between them. Germline V gene lookup returns CDR1 LNHNV and CDR2 YYDKDF (reference sequence). CDR3 size: 16 residues. The CDR3 loop reads CATSREPSWSNQPQHF. Written as DNA, the CDR3 is TGTGCCACCAGCAGAGAACCCTCGTGGAGCAATCAGCCCCAGCATTTT.

The chain links TRBV14 to TRBJ2-7; perhaps TRBD1 as D (6 bases). Trimming left V 3 bases short and J 3 bases short, with 15 bases between. CDR1 and CDR2 from the germline V gene are SGHDN and FVKESK. The CDR3 sequence is 15 residues long. CDR3 amino acids: CASSQGAGPYYEQYF. The CDR3 DNA reads TGTGCCAGCAGCCAGGGGGCAGGACCTTACTACGAGCAGTACTTC.

This chain uses TRBV7-4 with TRBJ2-1; D remains unclear. From germline, CDR1 is SGHVT and CDR2 SQSDAQ. V lost 0 bases, J lost 3 bases, and 9 bases lay in between. The CDR3 spans 15 residues. The CDR3 DNA follows: TGTGCCAGCAGCTTAGCGGCAGACCTCTACAATGAGCAGTTCTTC. This gives the protein CASSLAADLYNEQFF.

V gene TRBV5-1 combines with J gene TRBJ2-1; D unresolved. V gave up 5 bases and J gave up 0 bases, with 9 bases separating them. The CDR3 is made up of 14 amino acids. Per germline, CDR1 SGHRS and CDR2 YFSETQ. CDR3 in amino acids: CASRGRSSYNEQFF. The CDR3 DNA reads TGCGCCAGCAGAGGCAGGAGCTCCTACAATGAGCAGTTCTTC.

This chain joins TRBV7-9 and TRBJ2-5, with TRBD1 matching 11 bases. This CDR3 has 15 residues. V was clipped by 4 bases and J by 5 bases; unmatched bases: 6. Germline V CDR1 and CDR2: SEHNR, FQNEAQ (reference sequence). The CDR3 loop is CASSYWTGGGETQYF. CDR3 DNA: TGTGCCAGCAGCTACTGGACAGGGGGCGGGGAGACCCAGTACTTC.

The rearrangement joins TRBV9 to TRBJ1-3; no definite D call. Germline lookup yields CDR1 SGDLS and CDR2 YYNGEE. The CDR3 is 19 residues long. V dropped 4 bases and J dropped 0 bases, with 23 bases sitting between them. DNA for the CDR3: TGTGCCAGCAGCCAAGACCCCGAGGGAATACCCCCCTCTGGAAACACCATATATTTT. Its protein product is CASSQDPEGIPPSGNTIYF.

The chain is built from TRBV6-5 and TRBJ2-7; TRBD1 matches 8 bases. The CDR3 totals 14 residues. Trimming at V came to 5 bases and at J to 4 bases, leaving 7 bases not matched to a gene. CDR1 and CDR2 (germline): MNHEY, SVGAGI. CDR3 sequence reads: CASSPDRGRYEQYF. The CDR3, as DNA: TGTGCCAGCAGTCCCGACAGGGGAAGATACGAGCAGTACTTC.

The V and J genes are TRBV7-2 and TRBJ2-5; 8 bases map to TRBD2. CDR3 size: 15 residues. Germline trimming cut 5 bases from V and 4 bases from J; bases unmatched to any gene: 9. Germline V gene lookup returns CDR1 SGHTA and CDR2 FQGNSA. In DNA, the CDR3 is TGTGCCAGCAGCGCCGGGACTAGTGGTGTAGAGACCCAGTACTTC. Translated: CASSAGTSGVETQYF.

J is TRBJ2-7 and V is TRBV27, with TRBD2 matching over 8 bases. Germline V gene lookup returns CDR1 MNHEY and CDR2 SMNVEV (reference sequence). The CDR3 runs 15 residues. Trimming at V came to 5 bases and at J to 0 bases, leaving 6 bases not matched to a gene. CDR3 loop: CASSRGGSLSYEQYF. The CDR3 bases are TGTGCCAGCAGTCGGGGGGGGAGCCTCTCCTACGAGCAGTACTTC.

V is TRBV28 and J is TRBJ1-1, with TRBD1 matching 9 bases. This CDR3 spans 17 amino acids. CDR1 MDHEN and CDR2 SYDVKM come from the germline V gene. The V and J ends lost 1 base and 0 bases, in that order; junction bases with no gene match: 6. CDR3 protein: CASSLLGTGSMNTEAFF. The CDR3 nucleotides read TGTGCCAGCAGTTTATTAGGGACAGGGTCTATGAACACTGAAGCTTTCTTT.

The gene calls are TRBV5-1 and TRBJ2-7, with 9 nucleotides matching TRBD2. Unmatched junction bases numbered 11, after V lost 3 bases and J lost 1 base. This CDR3 region has 17 residues. Germline CDR1 SGHRS, CDR2 YFSETQ. The chain's CDR3 is CASSYDFTSGSSYEQYF. Written as DNA, the CDR3 is TGCGCCAGCAGCTATGACTTTACTAGCGGGTCGTCCTACGAGCAGTACTTC.

The rearrangement links TRBV7-7 to TRBJ2-2, with a possible D match to TRBD2 (5 bases). V gave up 2 bases and J gave up 5 bases, with 15 bases separating them. Germline CDR1 reads SSHAT; CDR2 reads FNYEAQ (reference sequence). This CDR3 comprises 16 residues. CDR3 region: CASSLTTTPGTGELFF. As DNA, the CDR3 is TGTGCCAGCAGCTTAACGACTACCCCGGGGACCGGGGAGCTGTTTTTT.

The chain joins TRBV5-1 to TRBJ2-1, with 13 nucleotides matching TRBD2. V dropped 7 bases and J dropped 15; count of bases not matched to a gene: 16. The CDR3 runs 15 residues. Germline CDR1 SGHRS, CDR2 YFSETQ. The DNA for the CDR3 is TGCGCCAGCTCCGGGACTAGCGGGACCGGGGGCTTGGGGTTCTTC. As protein: CASSGTSGTGGLGFF.

The chain is built from TRBV5-1 and TRBJ2-5, with D uncertain. The CDR3 totals 14 residues. Germline CDR1 and CDR2: SGHRS and YFSETQ. Trimming removed 0 bases from V and 4 bases from J, with 10 bases in between. The CDR3 DNA reads as TGCGCCAGCAGCTTGGTAAACCCCCCAGAGACCCAGTACTTC. This codes for CASSLVNPPETQYF.

The rearrangement joins TRBV12-5 to TRBJ2-1; the D gene is possibly TRBD1 (5 bases). CDR1 and CDR2 from the germline V gene are LGHNT and FRNRAP. Between the trimmed V and J ends, which lost 1 base and 0 bases, there was a span of 10 bases. The CDR3 runs 16 residues. The CDR3 nucleotides read TGTGCTAGTGGTTTGGGAGACAGAAGCTCCTACAATGAGCAGTTCTTC. It specifies CASGLGDRSSYNEQFF.

CDR3 in amino acids: CASRRYLGTSVETQYF. CDR3 sequence (DNA): TGTGCCAGCAGACGTTACCTCGGGACTAGCGTGGAGACCCAGTACTTC. This chain links TRBV27 with TRBJ2-5, with 10 nucleotides matching TRBD2. The V and J ends lost 6 bases and 5 bases, in that order; junction bases with no gene match: 12. CDR1 and CDR2 from the germline V gene are MNHEY and SMNVEV (reference sequence). The CDR3 spans 16 residues.

This clone showed up just a few times. The chain has TRBV6-4 and TRBJ2-3; tentative D call: TRBD2 (5 bases). Trimming pared 3 bases from V and 4 bases from J, leaving 11 bases between. CDR3 length: 14 amino acids. The V gene's germline CDR1 is MRHNA and CDR2 SNTAGT. This chain's CDR3 is CASSEAGLADTQYF. The DNA for the CDR3 is TGTGCCAGCAGTGAGGCGGGTTTGGCAGATACGCAGTATTTT.

This clone was seen only once. The chain carries TRBV30 and TRBJ2-1; 10 bases align to TRBD2. The ends lost 0 bases at V and 0 bases at J; junction bases unmatched: 8. Germline values: CDR1 GTSNPN, CDR2 SVGIG (reference sequence). The CDR3 runs to 18 residues. CDR3 protein: CAWSVGTSVTSSYNEQFF. In DNA, the CDR3 is TGTGCCTGGAGTGTAGGGACTAGCGTTACTAGCTCCTACAATGAGCAGTTCTTC.

V gene TRBV2 combines with J gene TRBJ1-4, with D maybe TRBD1 (6 bases). Per the germline V gene, CDR1 is SNHLY and CDR2 is FYNNEI. Trimming took 3 bases from V and 7 from J, leaving 12 bases between them. This CDR3 is 14 amino acids long. CDR3 region: CASSDRGRTEKLFF. CDR3 coding DNA: TGTGCCAGCAGTGATAGGGGGAGAACTGAAAAACTGTTTTTT.

The rearrangement uses TRBV2 and TRBJ2-3, with D perhaps matching TRBD1 or TRBD2 (6 bases each). The germline V and J ends were trimmed by 4 bases and 14 bases, with 16 bases remaining between them. CDR1 is SNHLY and CDR2 is FYNNEI in the germline V gene. This CDR3 comprises 12 residues. The CDR3 bases are TGTGCCAGCAGTGTGATGCCCGAGGGGGGGTATTTT. Amino acids: CASSVMPEGGYF. Filled out from reference TRBV2 and TRBJ2-3, the complete variable domain reads EPEVTQTPSHQVTQMGQEVILRCVPISNHLYFYWYRQILGQKVEFLVSFYNNEISEKSEIFDDQFSVERPDGSNFTLKIRSTKLEDSAMYFCASSVMPEGGYFGPGTRLTVL.

A few counts support this clone. The V gene is TRBV7-8, the J gene TRBJ1-5, with unresolved D. The germline V gene encodes CDR1 SGHVS and CDR2 FQNEAQ. The V end was cut by 5 bases, the J end by 4 bases, with 12 bases between. The length of the CDR3 is 14 residues. Here the CDR3 reads CASSAMSGNQPQHF. CDR3 sequence (DNA): TGTGCCAGCAGCGCCATGTCCGGGAATCAGCCCCAGCATTTT. The variable domain in full, completed from reference TRBV7-8 and TRBJ1-5, reads GAGVSQSPRYKVAKRGQDVALRCDPISGHVSLFWYQQALGQGPEFLTYFQNEAQLDKSGLPSDRFFAERPEGSVSTLKIQRTQQEDSAVYLCASSAMSGNQPQHFGDGTRLSIL.